These 13 T cell receptor beta chains came from one sample sequenced in a study of T cells in Graves' hyperthyroidism and ophthalmopathy. TCR beta CDR3 regions were amplified from RNA. The HTBI primer set drove a first-round RT-PCR of the TCR CDR3. TCRdb itself ran the multiplex PCR reads through MiXCR, one entry per CDR3 protein. The profile covers about 260,000 distinct CDR3 sequences, with roughly 22% appearing a single time and under 65% taken by the ten largest. Material: blood. The receptors here all came from a man aged 25-45 years with Graves' ophthalmopathy.

This clonotype was seen repeatedly, ten times or more. The chain links TRBV6-6 to TRBJ2-3, with TRBD2 matching 7 bases. The V segment lost 0 bases and the J segment 1 base; nucleotides outside the gene matches: 7. The CDR3 loop spans 17 amino acids. The germline CDR1 and CDR2 sequences are MNHNY and SVGAGI (reference sequence). Here the CDR3 DNA reads TGTGCCAGCAGTTACTCGGGGCCTAGCGGACGCACAGATACGCAGTATTTT. Amino acid sequence: CASSYSGPSGRTDTQYF.

This clonotype was counted between two and nine times. CDR3 region: CASSLSASGEGGTQYF. Written as DNA, the CDR3 is TGCGCCAGCAGCTTGAGTGCTAGCGGAGAGGGAGGGACCCAGTACTTC. V and J are TRBV5-1 and TRBJ2-5; the match to TRBD2 covers 7 bases. The length of the CDR3 is 16 residues. Looked up from germline, CDR1 is SGHRS and CDR2 is YFSETQ. V gave up 1 base and J gave up 7 bases; unmatched junction bases: 13.

This clonotype was found many times. The rearrangement uses TRBV11-2 and TRBJ2-5; 10 positions agree with TRBD1. This CDR3 has 15 amino acids. CDR1 is SGHAT, CDR2 FQNNGV, per germline. V was pared by 8 bases and J by 2 bases, with 8 bases of the junction left unmatched. The CDR3 loop reads CASGGDRGQQETQYF. CDR3 DNA: TGTGCCAGCGGGGGGGACAGGGGTCAACAAGAGACCCAGTACTTC. Full variable domain (outside the CDR3, taken from reference TRBV11-2 and TRBJ2-5): EAGVAQSPRYKIIEKRQSVAFWCNPISGHATLYWYQQILGQGPKLLIQFQNNGVVDDSQLPKDRFSAERLKGVDSTLKIQPAKLEDSAVYLCASGGDRGQQETQYFGPGTRLLVL.

The chain recombines TRBV30 with TRBJ1-2, with D possibly being TRBD1 (5 bases). V shed 1 base and J shed 6 bases, with 15 bases lying between them. The CDR3 is made up of 14 amino acids. In germline, CDR1 is GTSNPN, CDR2 SVGIG (reference sequence). The CDR3 sequence: CAWSGPGLLDGYTF. CDR3 DNA: TGTGCCTGGAGTGGACCGGGACTCCTGGATGGCTACACCTTC.

This clonotype was observed many times. The genes are TRBV28 and TRBJ1-6, with TRBD1 matching over 11 bases. Germline V gives CDR1 MDHEN, CDR2 SYDVKM. The CDR3 is made up of 15 amino acids. Losses at the gene ends were 4 bases for V and 10 bases for J; bases not matched to a gene: 6. This CDR3 is CASSSPGTGGSPLHF. CDR3 coding DNA: TGTGCCAGCAGTTCCCCCGGGACAGGGGGATCACCCCTCCACTTT.

Many counts were recorded for this clonotype. The V gene is TRBV24-1, the J gene TRBJ2-7, with D uncertain. The germline CDR1 and CDR2 sequences are KGHDR and SFDVKD. The CDR3 covers 11 residues. Trimming removed 5 bases at V and 7 bases at J, with 8 bases between. DNA for the CDR3: TGTGCCACCAGTGTATCGCGGGAGCAGTACTTC. It codes for CATSVSREQYF.

This clonotype was seen a few times. This chain joins TRBV2 and TRBJ2-7; the D is unclear. Germline-derived CDR1 and CDR2 are SNHLY and FYNNEI. The CDR3 is made up of 11 amino acids. Deletions cut 6 bases from V and 9 bases from J, with 12 bases between. The CDR3 is CASSAPDAQYF. The CDR3 DNA reads TGTGCCAGCAGCGCCCCGGATGCGCAGTACTTC.

This clonotype came up many times. V and J are TRBV10-3 and TRBJ2-7; 8 nucleotides match TRBD1. The junction had 5 bases not matched to a gene; V was cut back by 4 bases and J by 3 bases. The CDR3 consists of 14 residues. Germline V gene sequence: CDR1 ENHRY, CDR2 SYGVKD. The CDR3 sequence is CAISAGGVGYEQYF. Here the CDR3 DNA reads TGTGCCATCAGTGCAGGGGGCGTCGGCTACGAGCAGTACTTC.

The chain combines TRBV7-3 with TRBJ1-1, with D hard to call. From germline, CDR1 is SGHTA and CDR2 FQGTGA. Between the trimmed V and J ends, which lost 1 base and 4 bases, there was a span of 13 bases. The CDR3 is 15 amino acids. The CDR3 region has the DNA TGTGCCAGCAGCTTAAGTTCCGGGTATAGCACTGAAGCTTTCTTT. Its translation: CASSLSSGYSTEAFF.

This clonotype was observed a handful of times. This chain links TRBV7-2 with TRBJ1-3; D gene unclear. CDR1 is SGHTA, CDR2 FQGNSA, per germline. Trimming took off 0 bases at V and 1 base at J, with 10 bases between the two ends. This CDR3 spans 16 amino acids. The CDR3 loop is CASSLAARMSGNTIYF. The CDR3 region has the DNA TGTGCCAGCAGCTTAGCTGCGCGGATGTCTGGAAACACCATATATTTT.

The sample holds a few counts of this clonotype. The rearrangement links TRBV30 to TRBJ1-6, with a tentative D call TRBD1 (5 bases). CDR1 and CDR2 from the germline V gene are GTSNPN and SVGIG (reference sequence). The CDR3 contains 11 residues. Trimming removed 8 bases at V and 9 bases at J, with 11 bases between. CDR3 region: CAGGTGSPLHF. CDR3 DNA sequence: TGTGCCGGGGGAACGGGTTCACCCCTCCACTTT.

This clonotype was found a few times. The V and J genes are TRBV5-1 and TRBJ2-1; a possible D gene is TRBD1 (6 bases). This CDR3 has 13 residues. Per the germline V gene, CDR1 is SGHRS and CDR2 is YFSETQ. The ends were cut back, 4 bases at V and 4 bases at J, with 9 bases in the middle. CDR3 protein: CASSTDSYNEQFF. The CDR3 DNA sequence: TGCGCCAGCAGCACGGACAGTTACAATGAGCAGTTCTTC. Full variable domain (outside the CDR3, taken from reference TRBV5-1 and TRBJ2-1): KAGVTQTPRYLIKTRGQQVTLSCSPISGHRSVSWYQQTPGQGLQFLFEYFSETQRNKGNFPGRFSGRQFSNSRSEMNVSTLELGDSALYLCASSTDSYNEQFFGPGTRLTVL.

This clonotype was seen a few times. The rearrangement joins TRBV27 to TRBJ2-5, with D maybe TRBD2 (6 bases). V dropped 7 bases and J dropped 5 bases, with 20 bases sitting between them. CDR1 MNHEY and CDR2 SMNVEV come from the germline V gene (reference sequence). The CDR3 spans 15 residues. The CDR3 nucleotides are TGTGCCAGCACCGAAAGGTACGGGAGCCACGAGACCCAGTACTTC. The encoded protein is CASTERYGSHETQYF.